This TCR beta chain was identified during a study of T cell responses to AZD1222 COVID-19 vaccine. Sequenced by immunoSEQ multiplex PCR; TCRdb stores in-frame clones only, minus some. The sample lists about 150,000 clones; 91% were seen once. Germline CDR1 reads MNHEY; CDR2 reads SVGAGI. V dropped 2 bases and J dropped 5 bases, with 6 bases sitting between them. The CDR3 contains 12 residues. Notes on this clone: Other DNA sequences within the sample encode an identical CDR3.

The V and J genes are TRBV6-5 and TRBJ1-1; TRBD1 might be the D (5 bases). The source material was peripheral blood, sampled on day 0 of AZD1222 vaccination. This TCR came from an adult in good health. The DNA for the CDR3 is TGTGCCAGCAGTTACGGGGGAACTGAAGCTTTCTTT. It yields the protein CASSYGGTEAFF.